This TCR beta chain was sequenced for a study of blood T cells in healthy people across ages. Study findings and constraints: Samples with more naive T cells showed higher observed beta diversity.

This clonotype was seen a few times. Its cognate antigen is unknown. Using a J-beta primer mix together with a sample-barcoded 5' primer, a second PCR was run for about 6 to 12 cycles. Per sample, CDR3-containing paired-end reads numbered at least 2.5 million. MiXCR, run by TCRdb on the 5' RACE reads, gives a single entry per CDR3 protein. The sample holds about 930,000 distinct CDR3 sequences, 25% to 30% seen once. This sample was shared with a second study, whose subject was T cells of mothers and their children. In that study: Slightly higher, non-significant overlap characterized related mother-child pairs relative to unrelated pairs.

The sample comprised blood. This TCR was recovered from a woman aged 40 to 50 in good health.

Here the CDR3 reads CASIDQPQHF. CDR3 bases: TGTGCCAGCATAGATCAGCCCCAGCATTTT. The chain has TRBV6-7 and TRBJ1-5; no firm D call. TRBV6-7 is treated as an ORF (open reading frame) with a function not yet certain. The CDR3 extends over 10 amino acids. With 7 bases removed from V and 5 bases from J, the gap between germline ends came to 3 bases.